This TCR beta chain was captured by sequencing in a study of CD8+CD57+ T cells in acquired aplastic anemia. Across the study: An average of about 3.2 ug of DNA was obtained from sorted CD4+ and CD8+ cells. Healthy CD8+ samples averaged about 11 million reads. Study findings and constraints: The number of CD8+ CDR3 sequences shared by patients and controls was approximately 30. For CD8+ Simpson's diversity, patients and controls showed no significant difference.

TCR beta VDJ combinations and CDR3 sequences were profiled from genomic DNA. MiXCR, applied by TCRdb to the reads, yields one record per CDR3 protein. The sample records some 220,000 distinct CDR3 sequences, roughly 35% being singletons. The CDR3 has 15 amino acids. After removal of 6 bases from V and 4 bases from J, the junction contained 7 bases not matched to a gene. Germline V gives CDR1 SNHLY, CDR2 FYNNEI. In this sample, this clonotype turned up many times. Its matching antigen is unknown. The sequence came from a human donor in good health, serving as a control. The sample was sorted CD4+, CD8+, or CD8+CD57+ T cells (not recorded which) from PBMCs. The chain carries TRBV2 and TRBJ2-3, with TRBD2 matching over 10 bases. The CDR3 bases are TGTGCCAGCAGACTAGCGGGGCCAGTTTCAGATACGCAGTATTTT. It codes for CASRLAGPVSDTQYF.